This entry lists 8 T cell receptor beta chains sequenced from one sample in a study of beta chain features in type 1 diabetes. The whole isolated RNA underwent reverse transcription, so sequencing captured expressed TCRB transcripts. Data came from immunoSEQ multiplex PCR; TCRdb stores just in-frame clones and leaves some out. This sample has roughly 240,000 clones, with around 68% found just once. The source material was naive CD4+ T cells from blood. These receptors were obtained from a man younger than 40 in good health.

The chain couples TRBV9 to TRBJ2-7; TRBD2 might be the D (6 bases). The CDR3 has 13 residues. The V and J ends lost 4 bases and 5 bases respectively, with 13 bases between them. The germline CDR1 and CDR2 sequences are SGDLS and YYNGEE. CDR3 residues: CASSPKGGNEQYF. CDR3 bases: TGTGCCAGCAGCCCCAAGGGAGGCAACGAGCAGTACTTC.

This clone has just a few counts. The V gene is TRBV7-9, the J gene TRBJ2-5; 16 bases map to TRBD2. V shed 5 bases, J shed 4 bases, and the junction held 7 bases outside the gene matches. The CDR3 runs 17 residues. Germline V gene lookup returns CDR1 SEHNR and CDR2 FQNEAQ (reference sequence). The CDR3 loop is CASSTGTSGRARETQYF. DNA for the CDR3: TGTGCCAGCAGCACCGGGACTAGCGGGAGGGCCCGAGAGACCCAGTACTTC.

The rearrangement uses TRBV4-1 and TRBJ2-3; D is unresolved. Germline loops: CDR1 MGHRA, CDR2 YSYEKL. The ends were cut back, 6 bases at V and 5 bases at J, with 15 bases in the middle. The CDR3 consists of 14 residues. DNA of the CDR3: TGCGCCAGCAGTCACGCCGGGTATCAAGATACGCAGTATTTT. This sequence encodes CASSHAGYQDTQYF.

This clone was found a few times. The chain combines TRBV29-1 with TRBJ2-1; D gene uncertain. CDR3 length: 13 amino acids. V gave up 4 bases and J gave up 10 bases, with 17 bases separating them. Germline-derived CDR1 and CDR2 are SQVTM and ANQGSEA. Here the CDR3 reads CSVAQTLTREQFF. In nucleotides, the CDR3 is TGCAGCGTTGCCCAGACCCTGACCAGGGAGCAGTTCTTC.

The rearrangement links TRBV29-1 to TRBJ1-5, with 8 bases that match TRBD1. The CDR3 runs to 14 residues. Germline CDR1 reads SQVTM; CDR2 reads ANQGSEA. Trimming cost V 5 bases and J 5 bases; bases outside gene matches: 8. The CDR3 here is CSVTTDREDQPQHF. The CDR3 bases are TGCAGCGTTACCACGGACAGGGAGGATCAGCCCCAGCATTTT.

The J gene is TRBJ1-2, the V gene TRBV10-3; D remains unclear. The CDR3 runs to 12 residues. Trimming cost V 4 bases and J 4 bases, with 7 bases left between them. Germline V CDR1 and CDR2: ENHRY, SYGVKD. The DNA of the CDR3 is TGTGCCATCAGTGGACACAGCTATGGCTACACCTTC. Protein sequence: CAISGHSYGYTF.

V and J are TRBV30 and TRBJ2-2, with D perhaps matching TRBD1 or TRBD2 (5 bases each). Trimming pared 4 bases from V and 3 bases from J, leaving 12 bases between. The germline CDR1 and CDR2 sequences are GTSNPN and SVGIG (reference sequence). The length of the CDR3 is 14 residues. Here the CDR3 reads CAWIRGSHTGELFF. The CDR3 DNA reads TGTGCCTGGATCCGGGGCAGTCACACCGGGGAGCTGTTTTTT.

The chain has TRBV30 and TRBJ1-5; no clear D. Trimming shortened V by 0 bases and J by 4 bases, and 10 bases separated the two germline ends. Germline CDR1 is GTSNPN and CDR2 is SVGIG (reference sequence). The CDR3 is 14 residues long. CDR3 sequence reads: CAWSVSSLNQPQHF. The CDR3 DNA sequence: TGTGCCTGGAGTGTATCAAGTCTAAATCAGCCCCAGCATTTT.